A selection of T cell receptor beta chains follows, all from one sample in a study of blood T cell repertoires in COVID-19. Data came from immunoSEQ multiplex PCR; TCRdb stores just in-frame clones and leaves some out. The data contain 150,000 or so clones, 82% of them singletons. Source material: peripheral blood. These TCRs come from a woman in her thirties or forties with COVID-19, enrolled during active disease. Both conserved end residues are part of each CDR3. The order of the fields is V gene, D gene, J gene, clone size, CDR3 protein, CDR3 DNA. D genes are given only for firm matches. Size tells how often a clone was seen (once, few, many) or the class of an expanded clone, and some rows leave it out.

V gene: TRBV6-5; D gene: -; J gene: TRBJ1-3; clone size: once; CDR3 protein: CASNSGGPGNTIYF; CDR3 DNA: TGTGCCAGCAACTCCGGTGGTCCTGGAAACACCATATATTTT
V gene: TRBV6-6; D gene: TRBD1; J gene: TRBJ1-1; clone size: -; CDR3 protein: CASSLGADRVRNTEAFF; CDR3 DNA: TGTGCCAGCAGTCTGGGAGCTGACAGGGTACGGAACACTGAAGCTTTCTTT
V gene: TRBV19; D gene: -; J gene: TRBJ2-6; clone size: -; CDR3 protein: CASSTYRASGANVLTF; CDR3 DNA: TGTGCCAGTAGTACGTACAGGGCCTCTGGGGCCAACGTCCTGACTTTC
V gene: TRBV19; D gene: TRBD1; J gene: TRBJ2-2; clone size: -; CDR3 protein: CASNKVWTGVPKWLFF; CDR3 DNA: TGTGCCAGTAATAAAGTGTGGACAGGGGTCCCGAAGTGGCTGTTTTTT
V gene: TRBV4-2; D gene: TRBD2; J gene: TRBJ2-1; clone size: -; CDR3 protein: CASSPPQVSGRLSYNEQFF; CDR3 DNA: TGTGCCAGCAGCCCCCCTCAGGTTAGCGGGAGATTGAGCTACAATGAGCAGTTCTTC
V gene: TRBV2; D gene: TRBD1; J gene: TRBJ2-4; clone size: -; CDR3 protein: CASMVDRGRKNIQYF; CDR3 DNA: TGTGCCAGCATGGTGGACAGGGGGCGTAAAAACATTCAGTACTTC
V gene: TRBV19; D gene: -; J gene: TRBJ1-5; clone size: -; CDR3 protein: CASSILGGQMPQHF; CDR3 DNA: TGTGCCAGTAGTATCTTGGGAGGGCAGATGCCCCAGCATTTT
V gene: TRBV20-1; D gene: -; J gene: TRBJ2-1; clone size: -; CDR3 protein: CSAHEWYEQFF; CDR3 DNA: TGCAGTGCCCATGAGTGGTATGAGCAGTTCTTC
V gene: TRBV9; D gene: TRBD2; J gene: TRBJ2-1; clone size: -; CDR3 protein: CASSVDVTSGEQFF; CDR3 DNA: TGTGCCAGCAGCGTAGATGTGACTAGCGGTGAGCAGTTCTTC
V gene: TRBV6-2/TRBV6-3; D gene: TRBD1; J gene: TRBJ1-6; clone size: -; CDR3 protein: CASRPPGTAYNSPLHF; CDR3 DNA: TGTGCCAGCAGACCTCCCGGGACAGCCTATAATTCACCCCTCCACTTT
V gene: TRBV16; D gene: -; J gene: TRBJ1-2; clone size: -; CDR3 protein: CASSQSTLGGYGYTF; CDR3 DNA: TGTGCCAGCAGCCAATCGACCTTAGGGGGCTATGGCTACACCTTC
V gene: TRBV6-6; D gene: TRBD1; J gene: TRBJ1-4; clone size: -; CDR3 protein: CASARRDSKNEKLFF; CDR3 DNA: TGTGCCAGCGCAAGAAGGGACAGTAAAAATGAAAAACTGTTTTTT
V gene: TRBV27; D gene: -; J gene: TRBJ1-3; clone size: -; CDR3 protein: CASSSVSGNTIYF; CDR3 DNA: TGTGCCAGCAGCTCTGTATCTGGAAACACCATATATTTT
V gene: TRBV3-1/TRBV3-2; D gene: TRBD1; J gene: TRBJ1-2; clone size: -; CDR3 protein: CASSKQGAKGYTF; CDR3 DNA: TGTGCCAGCAGCAAACAGGGGGCGAAGGGCTACACCTTC
V gene: TRBV5-1; D gene: -; J gene: TRBJ2-7; clone size: -; CDR3 protein: CASSLASYSRLSRYEQYF; CDR3 DNA: TGCGCCAGCAGCTTGGCCTCTTACAGTCGGTTGTCGCGCTACGAGCAGTACTTC
V gene: TRBV4-2; D gene: -; J gene: TRBJ1-5; clone size: -; CDR3 protein: CASSQDGVGGGQPQHF; CDR3 DNA: TGTGCCAGCAGCCAAGATGGTGTAGGGGGGGGTCAGCCCCAGCATTTT
V gene: TRBV11-3; D gene: -; J gene: TRBJ1-5; clone size: -; CDR3 protein: CASRGDGKGQPQHF; CDR3 DNA: TGTGCCAGCAGGGGAGACGGGAAAGGTCAGCCCCAGCATTTT
V gene: TRBV11-3; D gene: -; J gene: TRBJ2-1; clone size: -; CDR3 protein: CASSSNWRNNEQFF; CDR3 DNA: TGTGCCAGCAGCTCCAACTGGAGAAACAATGAGCAGTTCTTC
V gene: TRBV3-1/TRBV3-2; D gene: -; J gene: TRBJ2-7; clone size: -; CDR3 protein: CASSLLWGEEQYF; CDR3 DNA: TGTGCCAGCAGCCTCCTATGGGGGGAAGAGCAGTACTTC
V gene: TRBV2; D gene: -; J gene: TRBJ1-1; clone size: -; CDR3 protein: CASSEPSARGDEAFF; CDR3 DNA: TGTGCCAGCAGTGAACCCTCGGCGCGGGGCGATGAAGCTTTCTTT